The next 7 T cell receptor beta chains were all read from a single sample in a study of T cells after yellow fever vaccination. TCRdb used MiXCR to reprocess the 5' RACE reads, holding one entry per CDR3 protein. The profile shows 500,000 to 650,000 distinct CDR3 sequences, 9% to 15% of them singletons. Sequenced material: PBMCs, taken on the day of the yellow fever booster vaccination. All receptors derive from a man younger than 40 who received the YFV17D yellow fever vaccine.

This clonotype has only a few counts. The genes are TRBV4-3 and TRBJ2-1, with TRBD2 matching over 11 bases. Trimming at V came to 1 base and at J to 7 bases, leaving 9 bases not matched to a gene. The CDR3 length is 17 residues. Germline CDR1 reads LGHNA; CDR2 reads YSLEER. The CDR3 here is CASSQGHSSGRINEQFF. The CDR3 region has the DNA TGCGCCAGCAGCCAAGGTCACTCTAGCGGGAGGATTAATGAGCAGTTCTTC.

Only a few counts were recorded for this clonotype. The chain uses TRBV20-1 and TRBJ1-4; tentatively, D is TRBD1 (6 bases). Germline lookup yields CDR1 DFQATT and CDR2 SNEGSKA (reference sequence). V was clipped by 6 bases and J by 10 bases, with 24 bases between them. The CDR3 runs 15 residues. CDR3 bases: TGCAGTGCGCGCTTTTTAGCACCACAGGGCGGAAAACTGTTTTTT. Residues: CSARFLAPQGGKLFF.

At least ten counts were recorded for this clonotype. The CDR3 protein is CASSLEDRERYEQYF. In DNA form, the CDR3 reads TGTGCCAGCAGCTTAGAAGACAGGGAGCGCTACGAGCAGTACTTC. J is TRBJ2-7 and V is TRBV7-6, with 7 bases that match TRBD1. With V trimmed by 1 base and J by 3 bases, 6 bases remained unmatched. The CDR3 runs to 15 residues. Germline V gene sequence: CDR1 SGHVS, CDR2 FNYEAQ.

This chain connects TRBV18 to TRBJ2-1; 8 nucleotides align to TRBD2. CDR3 length: 14 amino acids. Unmatched junction bases numbered 14, after V lost 10 bases and J lost 9 bases. The germline CDR1 and CDR2 sequences are KGHSH and LQKENI. The DNA for the CDR3 is TGTGCCACCTCGTTCAGCGGGGGAGTATTTGAGCAGTTCTTC. Translated: CATSFSGGVFEQFF.

This clonotype was detected a few times. The chain uses TRBV5-1 and TRBJ2-5; the D is unclear. The CDR3 covers 14 residues. Per the germline V gene, CDR1 is SGHRS and CDR2 is YFSETQ. V was cut by 2 bases and J by 3 bases, with 11 bases left in between. CDR3 DNA: TGCGCCAGCAGCTTTGGTCGGGTTGAAGAGACCCAGTACTTC. Translating it yields CASSFGRVEETQYF.

This chain connects TRBV5-4 to TRBJ2-2, with a possible D match to TRBD2 (5 bases). The CDR3 consists of 16 residues. The germline V and J ends were trimmed by 1 base and 2 bases, with 12 bases remaining between them. CDR1 and CDR2 from the germline V gene are SGHNT and YYREEE (reference sequence). The CDR3 DNA is TGTGCCAGCAGCTTGATGGTAGCGCCTAACACCGGGGAGCTGTTTTTT. It is translated as CASSLMVAPNTGELFF.

The gene calls are TRBV24-1 and TRBJ2-3; 7 nucleotides agree with TRBD2. Germline assignment: CDR1 KGHDR and CDR2 SFDVKD. The CDR3 length is 15 residues. J lost 6 bases, V lost 4 bases, and 9 bases had no gene match. This CDR3 reads CATSDPSRGEDTQYF. CDR3 coding DNA: TGTGCCACCAGTGACCCTTCTCGGGGGGAGGATACGCAGTATTTT.